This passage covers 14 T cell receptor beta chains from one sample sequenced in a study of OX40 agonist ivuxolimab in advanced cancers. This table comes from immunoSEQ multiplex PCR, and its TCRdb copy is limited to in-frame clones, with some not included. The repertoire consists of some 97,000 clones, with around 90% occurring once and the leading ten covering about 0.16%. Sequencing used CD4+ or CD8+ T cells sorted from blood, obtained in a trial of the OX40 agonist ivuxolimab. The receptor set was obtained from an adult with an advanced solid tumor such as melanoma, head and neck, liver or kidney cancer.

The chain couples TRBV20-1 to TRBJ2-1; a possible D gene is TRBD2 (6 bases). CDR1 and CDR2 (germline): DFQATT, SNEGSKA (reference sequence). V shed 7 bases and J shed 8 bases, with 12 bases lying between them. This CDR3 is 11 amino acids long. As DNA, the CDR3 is TGCAGTGTGGAGGGACGCGATGAGCAGTTCTTC. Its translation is CSVEGRDEQFF.

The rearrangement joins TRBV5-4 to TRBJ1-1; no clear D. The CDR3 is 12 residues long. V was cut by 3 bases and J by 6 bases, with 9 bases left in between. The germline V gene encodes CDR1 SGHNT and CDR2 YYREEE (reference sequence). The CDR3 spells CASSSGWPEAFF. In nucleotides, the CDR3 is TGTGCCAGCAGCTCGGGATGGCCTGAAGCTTTCTTT.

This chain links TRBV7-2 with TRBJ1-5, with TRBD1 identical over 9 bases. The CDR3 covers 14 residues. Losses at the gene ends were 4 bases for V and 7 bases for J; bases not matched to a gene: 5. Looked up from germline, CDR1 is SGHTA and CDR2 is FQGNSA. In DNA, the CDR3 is TGTGCCAGCAGCTCAACAGGGGGCAGGCAGCCCCAGCATTTT. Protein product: CASSSTGGRQPQHF.

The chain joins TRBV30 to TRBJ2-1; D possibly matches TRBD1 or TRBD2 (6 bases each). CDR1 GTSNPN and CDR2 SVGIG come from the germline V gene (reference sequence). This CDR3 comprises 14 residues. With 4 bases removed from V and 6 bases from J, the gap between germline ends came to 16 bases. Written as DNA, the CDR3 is TGTGCCTGGACCGGAGGGGGACTGGCCAATGAGCAGTTCTTC. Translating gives CAWTGGGLANEQFF.

CDR3 coding DNA: TGTGCCAGCCAGGCCGTGGGCGTGGGCACTGAAGCTTTCTTT. Translated: CASQAVGVGTEAFF. V gene TRBV6-1 combines with J gene TRBJ1-1; D call uncertain. Trimming left V 8 bases short and J 4 bases short, with 17 bases between. Germline CDR1 and CDR2: MNHNS and SASEGT. CDR3 length equals 14 residues.

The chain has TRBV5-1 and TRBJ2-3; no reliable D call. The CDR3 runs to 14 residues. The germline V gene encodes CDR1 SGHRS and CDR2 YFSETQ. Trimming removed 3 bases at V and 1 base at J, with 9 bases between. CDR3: CASSSGPGTDTQYF. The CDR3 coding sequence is TGCGCCAGCAGCTCCGGGCCAGGCACAGATACGCAGTATTTT.

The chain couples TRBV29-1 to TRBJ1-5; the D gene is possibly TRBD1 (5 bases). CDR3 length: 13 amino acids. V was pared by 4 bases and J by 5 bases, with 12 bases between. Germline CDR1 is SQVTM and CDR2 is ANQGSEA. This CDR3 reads CSVGGGRDQPQHF. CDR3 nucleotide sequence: TGCAGCGTTGGGGGGGGTAGGGATCAGCCCCAGCATTTT.

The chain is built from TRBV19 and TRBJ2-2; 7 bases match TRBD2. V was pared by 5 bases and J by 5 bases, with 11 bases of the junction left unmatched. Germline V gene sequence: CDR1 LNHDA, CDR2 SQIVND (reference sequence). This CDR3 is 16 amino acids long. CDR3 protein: CASSPRTRVRTGELFF. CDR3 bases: TGTGCCAGTAGTCCCAGGACTAGAGTTCGGACCGGGGAGCTGTTTTTT.

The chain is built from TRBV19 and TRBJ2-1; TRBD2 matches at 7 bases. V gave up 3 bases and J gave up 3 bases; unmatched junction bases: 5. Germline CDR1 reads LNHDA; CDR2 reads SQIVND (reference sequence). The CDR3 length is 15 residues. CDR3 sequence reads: CASSISGGVYNEQFF. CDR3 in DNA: TGTGCCAGTAGTATCAGTGGGGGGGTCTACAATGAGCAGTTCTTC.

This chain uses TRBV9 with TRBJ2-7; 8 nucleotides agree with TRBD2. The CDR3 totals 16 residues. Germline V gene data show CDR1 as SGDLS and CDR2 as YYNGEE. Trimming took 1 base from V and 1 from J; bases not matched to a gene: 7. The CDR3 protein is CASSVQGAGGSYEQYF. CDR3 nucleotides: TGTGCCAGCAGCGTACAGGGTGCGGGAGGATCCTACGAGCAGTACTTC. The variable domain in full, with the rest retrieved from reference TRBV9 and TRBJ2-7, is DSGVTQTPKHLITATGQRVTLRCSPRSGDLSVYWYQQSLDQGLQFLIQYYNGEERAKGNILERFSAQQFPDLHSELNLSSLELGDSALYFCASSVQGAGGSYEQYFGPGTRLTVT.

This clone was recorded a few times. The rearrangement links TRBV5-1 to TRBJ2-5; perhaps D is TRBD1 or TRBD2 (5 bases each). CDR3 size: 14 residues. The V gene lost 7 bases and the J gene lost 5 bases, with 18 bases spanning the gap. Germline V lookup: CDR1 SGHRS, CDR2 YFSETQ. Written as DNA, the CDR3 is TGCGCCAGCTTCCACACGGGGCCTGGGGAGACCCAGTACTTC. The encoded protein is CASFHTGPGETQYF. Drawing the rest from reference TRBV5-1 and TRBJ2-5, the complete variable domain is KAGVTQTPRYLIKTRGQQVTLSCSPISGHRSVSWYQQTPGQGLQFLFEYFSETQRNKGNFPGRFSGRQFSNSRSEMNVSTLELGDSALYLCASFHTGPGETQYFGPGTRLLVL.

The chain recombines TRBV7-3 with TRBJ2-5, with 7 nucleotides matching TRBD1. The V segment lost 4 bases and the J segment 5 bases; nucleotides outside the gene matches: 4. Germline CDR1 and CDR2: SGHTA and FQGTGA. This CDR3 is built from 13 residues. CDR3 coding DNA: TGTGCCAGCAGCTCCAACAGGGGCGAGACCCAGTACTTC. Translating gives CASSSNRGETQYF. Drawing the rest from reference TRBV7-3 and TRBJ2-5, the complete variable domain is GAGVSQTPSNKVTEKGKYVELRCDPISGHTALYWYRQSLGQGPEFLIYFQGTGAADDSGLPNDRFFAVRPEGSVSTLKIQRTERGDSAVYLCASSSNRGETQYFGPGTRLLVL.

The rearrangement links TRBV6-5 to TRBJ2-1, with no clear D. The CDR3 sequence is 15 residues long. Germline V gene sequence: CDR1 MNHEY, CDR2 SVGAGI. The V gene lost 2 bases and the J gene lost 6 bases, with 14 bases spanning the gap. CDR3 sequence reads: CASSYDGRSGNEQFF. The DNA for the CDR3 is TGTGCCAGCAGTTACGACGGGCGGTCAGGCAATGAGCAGTTCTTC.

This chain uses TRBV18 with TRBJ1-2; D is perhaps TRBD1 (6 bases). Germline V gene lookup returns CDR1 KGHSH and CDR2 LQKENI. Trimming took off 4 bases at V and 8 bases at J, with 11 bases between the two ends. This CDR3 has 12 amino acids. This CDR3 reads CASSLDRRGYTF. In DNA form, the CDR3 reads TGTGCCAGCTCACTTGACAGGCGGGGCTACACCTTC.